The clone carrying this T cell receptor beta chain was observed once. cDNA synthesis used the whole RNA isolate, giving expressed TCRB sequences. Clones were read by immunoSEQ multiplex PCR, and TCRdb kept only the in-frame ones, dropping some. The table includes some 270,000 clones, under 8.5% detected once. This entry comes from a study of beta chain features in type 1 diabetes. This CDR3 comprises 13 residues. Germline CDR1 LNHDA, CDR2 SQIVND (reference sequence). Trimming cost V 6 bases and J 4 bases; bases outside gene matches: 3. The chain carries TRBV19 and TRBJ2-3; 8 bases line up with TRBD2. This clonotype was sampled from a woman younger than 35 in good health. Sequencing was performed on central memory CD4+ T cells from blood. Written as DNA, the CDR3 is TGTGCCAGTAGCCTTAGCGGGGCAGATACGCAGTATTTT. Translation gives CASSLSGADTQYF.